This T cell receptor beta chain stems from a study of blood T cell repertoires in COVID-19. Study details: COVID-19 samples, acute and convalescent, were from the United States, Italy and Spain. PBMCs, B-cell-depleted T cells, or T cells were the source of the cDNA or gDNA that made up the material.

Patients in Seattle were enrolled during active infection, then followed longitudinally. There are a few counts of this clone. Authors' analysis steps: For nucleated cells, counts were estimated from reference gene primer amplification. Produced via immunoSEQ multiplex PCR; TCRdb's table is partial and in-frame only. From that table come the V and J calls and clone size; the DNA was used to work out D and trimming. The profile shows approximately 200,000 clones, about 80% of them singletons. The CDR3 is 14 amino acids. With 8 bases removed from V and 5 bases from J, the gap between germline ends came to 16 bases. Germline V gene sequence: CDR1 KGHSH, CDR2 LQKENI.

This receptor was identified in a woman of 80 years or more with COVID-19, enrolled during active disease. Sequencing input: peripheral blood. This chain joins TRBV18 and TRBJ1-5; possible D gene TRBD1, 6 bases. Here the CDR3 DNA reads TGTGCCAGCGCGCGCAACAGGGACGATCAGCCCCAGCATTTT. It is translated as CASARNRDDQPQHF.